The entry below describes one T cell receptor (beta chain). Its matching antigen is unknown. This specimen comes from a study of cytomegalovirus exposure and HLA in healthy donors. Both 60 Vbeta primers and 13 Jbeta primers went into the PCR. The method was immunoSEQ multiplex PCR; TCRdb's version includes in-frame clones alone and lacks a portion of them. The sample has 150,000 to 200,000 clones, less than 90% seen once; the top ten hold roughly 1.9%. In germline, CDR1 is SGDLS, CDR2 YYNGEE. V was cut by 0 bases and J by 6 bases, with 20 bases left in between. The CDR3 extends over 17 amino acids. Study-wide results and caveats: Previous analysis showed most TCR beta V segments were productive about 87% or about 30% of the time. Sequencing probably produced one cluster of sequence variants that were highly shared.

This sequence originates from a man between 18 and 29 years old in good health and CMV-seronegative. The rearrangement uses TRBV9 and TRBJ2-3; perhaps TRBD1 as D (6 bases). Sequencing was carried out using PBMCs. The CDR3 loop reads CASSVAQGIDIYDTQYF. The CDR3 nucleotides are TGTGCCAGCAGCGTAGCTCAGGGGATAGATATTTACGATACGCAGTATTTT.